What follows are 28 T cell receptor beta chains derived from one specimen sequenced in a study of T cells expressing NK-cell markers. TCRdb reprocessed the 5' RACE reads and reports one entry per CDR3 protein, with no DNA. Its clone listing holds 300,000 to 450,000 distinct CDR3 sequences. Source material: blood T cells: a sorted CD56 or NKG2C T cell subset, CD4+ or CD8+ T cells, or bulk PBMC T cells (not recorded which). Receptors were obtained from a man aged 18 to 69 in good health.

This chain joins TRBV6-1 and TRBJ2-4; TCRdb lists TRBD2, though no DNA is available to test this call. The CDR3 spans 15 residues. Germline CDR1 reads MNHNS; CDR2 reads SASEGT. The chain's CDR3 is CASSGSGGARNIQYF.

This chain joins TRBV29-1 and TRBJ2-7; TCRdb calls TRBD1, which cannot be checked without DNA. This CDR3 is 14 amino acids long. In germline, CDR1 is SQVTM, CDR2 ANQGSEA. The CDR3 region is CSVLGTGKGYEQYF.

The rearrangement links TRBV10-2 to TRBJ2-3; no DNA is available, so the TRBD2 call from TCRdb remains unchecked. Germline values: CDR1 WSHSY, CDR2 SAAADI. There are 15 residues in the CDR3. The CDR3 spells CASIGTSGGEDTQYF.

The V call is TRBV5-1, the J call TRBJ1-5. Germline assignment: CDR1 SGHRS and CDR2 YFSETQ. This CDR3 contains 16 residues. The CDR3 sequence: CASSLVGGGTNQPQHF.

V usage is TRBV2 and J usage is TRBJ2-1; TCRdb's D call, TRBD1, is unchecked because there is no DNA. This CDR3 has 15 amino acids. Germline assignment: CDR1 SNHLY and CDR2 FYNNEI. Here the CDR3 reads CASSAGGGRYNEQFF. The full variable domain, with the rest looked up from reference TRBV2 and TRBJ2-1, is EPEVTQTPSHQVTQMGQEVILRCVPISNHLYFYWYRQILGQKVEFLVSFYNNEISEKSEIFDDQFSVERPDGSNFTLKIRSTKLEDSAMYFCASSAGGGRYNEQFFGPGTRLTVL.

CDR3 residues: CASSPSGGISYNEQFF. The gene calls are TRBV5-1 and TRBJ2-1. CDR1 and CDR2 from the germline V gene are SGHRS and YFSETQ. This CDR3 region has 16 residues.

The rearrangement uses TRBV30 and TRBJ2-5. There are 13 residues in the CDR3. Germline V CDR1 and CDR2: GTSNPN, SVGIG (reference sequence). CDR3: CAWSVLAGRTQYF.

The V gene is TRBV2, the J gene TRBJ2-1. Germline V gene data show CDR1 as SNHLY and CDR2 as FYNNEI. This CDR3 is 13 amino acids long. This CDR3 is CASRRLSHNEQFF. Full variable domain (remainder filled in from reference TRBV2 and TRBJ2-1): EPEVTQTPSHQVTQMGQEVILRCVPISNHLYFYWYRQILGQKVEFLVSFYNNEISEKSEIFDDQFSVERPDGSNFTLKIRSTKLEDSAMYFCASRRLSHNEQFFGPGTRLTVL.

This chain connects TRBV6-1 to TRBJ2-7; without DNA, the TCRdb call of TRBD2 cannot be checked. This CDR3 is 14 amino acids long. Germline-derived CDR1 and CDR2 are MNHNS and SASEGT. The CDR3 protein is CASRRLVSSYEQYF.

The chain uses TRBV5-5 and TRBJ2-7; TCRdb returns TRBD2, unconfirmable since there is no DNA. Germline CDR1 reads SGHKS; CDR2 reads YYEKEE (reference sequence). CDR3 size: 15 residues. CDR3 sequence: CASSLRPPPTYEQYF. The full variable domain, its missing parts supplied by reference TRBV5-5 and TRBJ2-7, is DAGVTQSPTHLIKTRGQQVTLRCSPISGHKSVSWYQQVLGQGPQFIFQYYEKEERGRGNFPDRFSARQFPNYSSELNVNALLLGDSALYLCASSLRPPPTYEQYFGPGTRLTVT.

The chain uses TRBV14 and TRBJ1-1; TCRdb's D call of TRBD1 is untestable without DNA. CDR3 size: 16 residues. Germline lookup yields CDR1 SGHDN and CDR2 FVKESK. The CDR3 loop reads CASSPIQGAPNTEAFF.

This rearrangement joins TRBV11-2 to TRBJ1-6. The CDR3 runs to 11 residues. CDR1 SGHAT and CDR2 FQNNGV come from the germline V gene. The CDR3 sequence: CASSTHSSLHF.

The genes are TRBV6-1 and TRBJ1-6. The CDR3 consists of 15 residues. Germline-derived CDR1 and CDR2 are MNHNS and SASEGT. The CDR3 loop reads CASSPTRPANSPLHF.

V and J are TRBV7-9 and TRBJ2-1; TCRdb calls TRBD1, which cannot be checked without DNA. The germline V gene encodes CDR1 SEHNR and CDR2 FQNEAQ (reference sequence). The CDR3 runs 14 residues. CDR3 residues: CASSLKAGVYEQFF.

V usage is TRBV12-3 or TRBV12-4 and J usage is TRBJ2-2; TCRdb returns TRBD1, unconfirmable since there is no DNA. There are 18 residues in the CDR3. CDR3 protein: CASSLFRGTSKNTGELFF.

This chain joins TRBV7-2 and TRBJ1-5; TCRdb returns TRBD1, unconfirmable since there is no DNA. Germline V CDR1 and CDR2: SGHTA, FQGNSA. CDR3 length equals 14 residues. CDR3: CASSRRGEFQPQHF.

The chain joins TRBV20-1 to TRBJ2-7; TCRdb gives TRBD1 as the D gene, but with no DNA this cannot be confirmed. The CDR3 runs to 15 residues. From germline, CDR1 is DFQATT and CDR2 SNEGSKA (reference sequence). CDR3 region: CSARVSGGSSYEQYF.

V gene TRBV10-3 combines with J gene TRBJ2-1; TCRdb names TRBD1, which stays unverified in the absence of DNA. Germline CDR1 and CDR2: ENHRY and SYGVKD. CDR3 length equals 13 residues. CDR3 in amino acids: CAISDFSGNEQFF.

The V gene is TRBV5-1, the J gene TRBJ1-2; checking the TCRdb D call of TRBD1 is not possible without DNA. CDR1 and CDR2 from the germline V gene are SGHRS and YFSETQ. CDR3 size: 15 residues. The CDR3 is CASSLVTGGFYGYTF.

The chain is built from TRBV20-1 and TRBJ2-1; there is no DNA to check the TCRdb D call of TRBD2. Germline CDR1 reads DFQATT; CDR2 reads SNEGSKA (reference sequence). CDR3 size: 15 residues. CDR3 sequence reads: CSAREGVALGNEQFF.

This rearrangement joins TRBV6-1 to TRBJ1-6. The CDR3 length is 16 residues. Germline V gives CDR1 MNHNS, CDR2 SASEGT. Here the CDR3 reads CATMGFRGSYNSPLHF.

The rearrangement links TRBV15 to TRBJ2-7; TCRdb calls TRBD1, which cannot be checked without DNA. CDR1 is LNHNV and CDR2 is YYDKDF in the germline V gene (reference sequence). This CDR3 is 13 amino acids long. The CDR3: CATGLLGRGAQYF.

The genes are TRBV12-5 and TRBJ2-3. There are 14 residues in the CDR3. Per the germline V gene, CDR1 is LGHNT and CDR2 is FRNRAP. The CDR3 sequence is CASGLAGSGDTQYF. Together with reference TRBV12-5 and TRBJ2-3, the CDR3 gives the full variable domain: DARVTQTPRHKVTEMGQEVTMRCQPILGHNTVFWYRQTMMQGLELLAYFRNRAPLDDSGMPKDRFSAEMPDATLATLKIQPSEPRDSAVYFCASGLAGSGDTQYFGPGTRLTVL.

The V and J genes are TRBV10-3 and TRBJ2-5; without DNA, the TCRdb call of TRBD2 cannot be checked. The germline V gene encodes CDR1 ENHRY and CDR2 SYGVKD. This CDR3 region has 16 residues. CDR3 sequence: CAIAASGGRKQETQYF.

The chain is built from TRBV28 and TRBJ2-7. The CDR3 runs to 12 residues. The germline CDR1 and CDR2 sequences are MDHEN and SYDVKM. This CDR3 is CASRAGRFEQYF.

This chain connects TRBV5-1 to TRBJ1-6; TCRdb proposes TRBD1, but this gene call is untestable without DNA. The CDR3 contains 12 residues. Germline V gene data show CDR1 as SGHRS and CDR2 as YFSETQ. The CDR3 sequence is CASSRDNSPLHF.

CDR3 protein: CASSFSGTGGTEAFF. J is TRBJ1-1 and V is TRBV28; TCRdb outputs TRBD1, but without DNA this stays unchecked. Germline V gene sequence: CDR1 MDHEN, CDR2 SYDVKM. The CDR3 is made up of 15 amino acids. The full variable domain, in which reference TRBV28 and TRBJ1-1 provide the parts outside the CDR3, is DVKVTQSSRYLVKRTGEKVFLECVQDMDHENMFWYRQDPGLGLRLIYFSYDVKMKEKGDIPEGYSVSREKKERFSLILESASTNQTSMYLCASSFSGTGGTEAFFGQGTRLTVV.

CDR3 protein: CASSLSGTAYNEQFF. The rearrangement uses TRBV5-8 and TRBJ2-1; the D call of TRBD1 rests on TCRdb alone, since no DNA is present to check it. Germline CDR1 SGHTS, CDR2 YDEGEE. The CDR3 has 15 residues.